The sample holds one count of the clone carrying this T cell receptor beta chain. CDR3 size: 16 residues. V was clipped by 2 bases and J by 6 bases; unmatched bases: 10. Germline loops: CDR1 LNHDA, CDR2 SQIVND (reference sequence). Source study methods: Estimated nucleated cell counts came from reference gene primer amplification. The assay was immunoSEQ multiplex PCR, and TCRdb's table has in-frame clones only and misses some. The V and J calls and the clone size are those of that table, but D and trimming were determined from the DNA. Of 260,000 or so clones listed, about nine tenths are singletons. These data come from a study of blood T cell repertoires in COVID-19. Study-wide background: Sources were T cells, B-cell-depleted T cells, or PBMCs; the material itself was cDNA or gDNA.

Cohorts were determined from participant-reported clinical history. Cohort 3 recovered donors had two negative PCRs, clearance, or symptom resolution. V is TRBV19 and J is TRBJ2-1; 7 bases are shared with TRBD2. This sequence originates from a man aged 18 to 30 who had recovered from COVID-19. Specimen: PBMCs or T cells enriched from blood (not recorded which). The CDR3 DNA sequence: TGTGCCAGTAGTATAATGCGCGGCGCGGGAGTCAATGAGCAGTTCTTC. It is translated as CASSIMRGAGVNEQFF. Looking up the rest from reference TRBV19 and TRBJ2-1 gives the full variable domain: DGGITQSPKYLFRKEGQNVTLSCEQNLNHDAMYWYRQDPGQGLRLIYYSQIVNDFQKGDIAEGYSVSREKKESFPLTVTSAQKNPTAFYLCASSIMRGAGVNEQFFGPGTRLTVL.